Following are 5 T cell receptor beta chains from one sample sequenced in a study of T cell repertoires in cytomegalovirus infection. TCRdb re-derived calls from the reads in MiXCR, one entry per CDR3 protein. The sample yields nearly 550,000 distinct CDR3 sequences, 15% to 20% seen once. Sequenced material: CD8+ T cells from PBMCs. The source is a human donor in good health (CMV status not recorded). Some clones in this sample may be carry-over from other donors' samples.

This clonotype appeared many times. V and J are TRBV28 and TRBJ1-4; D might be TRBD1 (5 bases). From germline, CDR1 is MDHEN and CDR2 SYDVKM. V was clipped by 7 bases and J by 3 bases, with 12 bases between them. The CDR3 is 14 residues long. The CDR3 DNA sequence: TGTGCCAGCATCTCCCGGGGGTCTAATGAAAAACTGTTTTTT. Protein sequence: CASISRGSNEKLFF.

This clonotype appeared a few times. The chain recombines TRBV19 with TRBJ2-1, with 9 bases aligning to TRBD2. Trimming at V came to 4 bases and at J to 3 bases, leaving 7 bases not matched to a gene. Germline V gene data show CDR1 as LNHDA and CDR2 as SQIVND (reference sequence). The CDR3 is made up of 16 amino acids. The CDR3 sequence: CASSSSGGPNYNEQFF. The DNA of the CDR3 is TGTGCCAGTAGTAGCAGCGGGGGGCCCAACTACAATGAGCAGTTCTTC.

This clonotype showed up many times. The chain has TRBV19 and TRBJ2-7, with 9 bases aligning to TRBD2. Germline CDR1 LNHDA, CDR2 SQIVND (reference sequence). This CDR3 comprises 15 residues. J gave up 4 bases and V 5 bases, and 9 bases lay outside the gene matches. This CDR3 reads CASSSTGAGGYEQYF. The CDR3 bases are TGTGCCAGTAGTTCCACGGGAGCGGGAGGATACGAGCAGTACTTC.

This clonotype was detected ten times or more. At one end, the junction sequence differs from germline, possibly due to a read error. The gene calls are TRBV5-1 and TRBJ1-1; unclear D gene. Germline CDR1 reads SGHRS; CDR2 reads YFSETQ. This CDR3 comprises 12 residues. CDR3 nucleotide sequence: TGTGCCAGCAGCTTAGCGAACACTGAAGCTTTCTTT. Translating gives CASSLANTEAFF.

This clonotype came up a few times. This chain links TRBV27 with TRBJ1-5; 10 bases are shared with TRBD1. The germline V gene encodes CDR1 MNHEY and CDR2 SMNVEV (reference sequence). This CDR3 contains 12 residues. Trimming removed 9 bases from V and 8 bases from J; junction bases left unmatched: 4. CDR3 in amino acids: CASGQGEKPQHF. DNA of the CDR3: TGTGCCAGTGGACAGGGGGAGAAGCCCCAGCATTTT.